These 8 T cell receptor beta chains came from one sample sequenced in a study of blood T cell repertoires in COVID-19. Sequenced by immunoSEQ multiplex PCR; TCRdb stores in-frame clones only, minus some. The table shows 300,000 to 350,000 clones, with over 75% occurring only once. Material: PBMCs or T cells enriched from blood (not recorded which). The receptor set was obtained from a man in his thirties or forties who had recovered from COVID-19.

J is TRBJ1-2 and V is TRBV10-2, with a tentative D call TRBD1 (5 bases). Germline CDR1 WSHSY, CDR2 SAAADI. Between the trimmed V and J ends, which lost 3 bases and 5 bases, there was a span of 22 bases. The CDR3 is made up of 17 amino acids. CDR3 DNA sequence: TGCGCCAGCAGTGACCACGCCGGGCGGGGGTATTGGTATGGCTACACCTTC. Encoded protein: CASSDHAGRGYWYGYTF.

The chain uses TRBV6-1 and TRBJ1-6, with D possibly matching TRBD1 (6 bases). Trimming took off 2 bases at V and 10 bases at J, with 18 bases between the two ends. There are 16 residues in the CDR3. CDR1 and CDR2 from the germline V gene are MNHNS and SASEGT. The CDR3 loop reads CASSELLSRGGSPLHF. CDR3 coding DNA: TGTGCCAGCAGTGAATTATTAAGCAGGGGTGGATCACCCCTCCACTTT.

Only a few counts were recorded for this clone. This chain joins TRBV4-2 and TRBJ1-5, with unresolved D. Trimming took off 0 bases at V and 6 bases at J, with 12 bases between the two ends. This CDR3 is built from 15 residues. Germline loops: CDR1 LGHNA, CDR2 YNFKEQ. The CDR3 spells CASSQDLGGSQPQHF. The CDR3 DNA follows: TGTGCCAGCAGCCAAGATCTTGGAGGGTCTCAGCCCCAGCATTTT.

V is TRBV13 and J is TRBJ2-5; TRBD2 agrees at 11 bases. The CDR3 totals 17 residues. Trimming took 8 bases from V and 5 from J; bases not matched to a gene: 16. Germline-derived CDR1 and CDR2 are PRHDT and FYEKMQ (reference sequence). CDR3 protein: CASRLAGGSPRQETQYF. The CDR3 coding sequence is TGTGCCAGCCGGCTAGCGGGGGGATCCCCAAGGCAGGAGACCCAGTACTTC.

The chain joins TRBV13 to TRBJ2-6, with D possibly matching TRBD2 (5 bases). V was cut by 4 bases and J by 2 bases, with 9 bases left in between. Germline lookup yields CDR1 PRHDT and CDR2 FYEKMQ (reference sequence). This CDR3 is built from 15 residues. The CDR3 DNA reads TGTGCCAGCAGCTCCCCGAGGGCTGGGGCCAACGTCCTGACTTTC. Translating gives CASSSPRAGANVLTF.

This chain links TRBV2 with TRBJ2-3; 7 positions match TRBD1. V gave up 3 bases and J gave up 0 bases; unmatched junction bases: 3. CDR3 length equals 15 residues. CDR1 and CDR2 (germline): SNHLY, FYNNEI. The DNA for the CDR3 is TGTGCCAGCAGTGACGGGGACAGTAGCACAGATACGCAGTATTTT. It translates to CASSDGDSSTDTQYF.

The gene calls are TRBV10-3 and TRBJ1-1; D unresolved. CDR3 length equals 14 residues. The germline gives CDR1 ENHRY, CDR2 SYGVKD. V lost 5 bases and J lost 4, with 14 bases in between. The CDR3 DNA reads TGTGCCATCAGTTACCGGGGAGTTAGCACTGAAGCTTTCTTT. Its protein is CAISYRGVSTEAFF.

The rearrangement uses TRBV11-1 and TRBJ1-1; D might be TRBD1 (6 bases). Between the trimmed V and J ends, which lost 1 base and 6 bases, there was a span of 9 bases. CDR3 length: 13 amino acids. Germline-derived CDR1 and CDR2 are SGHAT and FQDESV (reference sequence). In DNA, the CDR3 is TGTGCCAGCAGCTTAGTCAGGGGCTCTGAAGCTTTCTTT. Translation: CASSLVRGSEAFF.